This is a list of T cell receptor beta chains from one sample in a study of shared clonotypes between healthy human individuals. The protocol was immunoSEQ multiplex PCR, while the TCRdb copy is restricted to in-frame clones and leaves out a portion. The table shows roughly 550,000 clones, with less than 97% occurring only once. What was sequenced was naive CD8+ T cells sorted from blood. Every receptor here comes from a woman in her 30s in good health. Each CDR3 is given with its conserved first and last residue.

CDR3	V	J
CASSDRTGGPGEQFF	TRBV6-4	TRBJ2-1
CASSLGSGSTDTQYF	TRBV5-1	TRBJ2-3
CATSRSSVNEQFF	TRBV15	TRBJ2-1
CASSSTGTGIRQPQHF	TRBV5-6	TRBJ1-5
CASSPPGGTVIPTGELFF	TRBV27	TRBJ2-2
CASSPGLERYNEQFF	TRBV13	TRBJ2-1
CASSQPRQGAVTQYF	TRBV28	TRBJ2-5
CASSPGGGGRRDNEQFF	TRBV11-2	TRBJ2-1
CASSDGGVGNEQYF	TRBV6-1	TRBJ2-7
CASSDGPGPPSNEQFF	TRBV6-4	TRBJ2-1
CASSLGLANSYEQYF	TRBV11-2	TRBJ2-7
CASSESSPDQPQHF	TRBV10-2	TRBJ1-5
CASSPRQDMNFEAFF	TRBV9	TRBJ1-1
CASSLGTYEQYF	TRBV7-9	TRBJ2-7
CASSIVLAGDYPYEQYF	TRBV19	TRBJ2-7
CASSLLSGPSIYYEQYF	TRBV11-2	TRBJ2-7
CASSPSVSPSTDTQYF	TRBV4-1	TRBJ2-3
CASSLASGGRAYEQYF	TRBV5-1	TRBJ2-7
CASKPGTGQPQHF	TRBV27	TRBJ1-5
CASSKGRAMGLYEQYF	TRBV27	TRBJ2-7
CATRTGSYNEQFF	TRBV27	TRBJ2-1
CASSDRDYEQYF	TRBV11-1	TRBJ2-7
CASSQPVQETQYF	TRBV7-9	TRBJ2-5
CASRVLEFPSTDTQYF	TRBV28	TRBJ2-3
CASREKLLAGGRDEQFF	TRBV5-4	TRBJ2-1
CASSLGLAGEREQYF	TRBV5-6	TRBJ2-7
CASSFARTGGNYNEQFF	TRBV5-6	TRBJ2-1
CATTGGGEQGHTDTQYF	TRBV19	TRBJ2-3
CASSLLAGAYNEQFF	TRBV13	TRBJ2-1
CASSLMSGTSGFSYEQYF	TRBV7-8	TRBJ2-7
CASSIEALRALGTEAFF	TRBV19	TRBJ1-1
CASSEFEGEQYF	TRBV6-1	TRBJ2-7
CASSLDVAGGLYGEQFF	TRBV28	TRBJ2-1
CASRPGQGQETQYF	TRBV27	TRBJ2-5
CASSQDPDSYNEQFF	TRBV4-2	TRBJ2-1
CASSPLGPLNSGELFF	TRBV13	TRBJ2-2
CASRPDSYEQYF	TRBV7-9	TRBJ2-7
CASSPGGDVYEQYF	TRBV7-9	TRBJ2-7
CASIRTSGTNEQFF	TRBV27	TRBJ2-1
CASSRTREGPIYEQYF	TRBV13	TRBJ2-7
CASSPGTDYEQYF	TRBV28	TRBJ2-7
CASSQLLRVPAREQYF	TRBV21-1	TRBJ2-7
CASRLPQGETQYF	TRBV5-4	TRBJ2-5
CVRSFNLEDGGHYEQYF	TRBV7-5	TRBJ2-7
CASSGHIAGPSYEQYF	TRBV5-4	TRBJ2-7
CASSETGASSYEQYF	TRBV10-1	TRBJ2-7
CASRSGVSYEQYF	TRBV27	TRBJ2-7
CAWSTSYNSPLHF	TRBV30	TRBJ1-6
CASSFFAGLGPDTQYF	TRBV27	TRBJ2-3
CSVEEGGGANVLTF	TRBV29-1	TRBJ2-6
CASSLWPGELFF	TRBV28	TRBJ2-2
CASSLGQGYTEAFF	TRBV13	TRBJ1-1
CASSFPGNYGYTF	TRBV11-2	TRBJ1-2
CASSFERGRSYEQYF	TRBV28	TRBJ2-7